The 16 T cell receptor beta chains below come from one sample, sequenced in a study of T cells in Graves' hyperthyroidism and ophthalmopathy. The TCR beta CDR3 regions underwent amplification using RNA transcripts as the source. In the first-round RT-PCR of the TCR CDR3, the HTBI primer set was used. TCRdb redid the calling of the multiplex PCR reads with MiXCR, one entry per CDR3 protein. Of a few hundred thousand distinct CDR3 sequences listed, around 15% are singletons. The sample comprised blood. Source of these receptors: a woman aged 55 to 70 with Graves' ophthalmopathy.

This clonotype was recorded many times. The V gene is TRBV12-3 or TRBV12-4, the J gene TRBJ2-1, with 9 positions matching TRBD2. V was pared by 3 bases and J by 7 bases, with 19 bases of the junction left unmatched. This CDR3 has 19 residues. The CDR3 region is CASSFILTSGRTRRNEQFF. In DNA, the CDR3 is TGTGCCAGCAGTTTCATCCTGACCAGCGGGAGGACGCGTAGGAATGAGCAGTTCTTC.

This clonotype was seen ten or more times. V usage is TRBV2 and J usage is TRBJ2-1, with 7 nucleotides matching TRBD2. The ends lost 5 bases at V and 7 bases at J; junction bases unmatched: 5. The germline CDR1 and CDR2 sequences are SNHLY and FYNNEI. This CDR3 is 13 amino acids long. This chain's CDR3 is CASSSDGRNEQFF. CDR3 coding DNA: TGTGCCAGCAGTTCCGACGGGAGGAATGAGCAGTTCTTC.

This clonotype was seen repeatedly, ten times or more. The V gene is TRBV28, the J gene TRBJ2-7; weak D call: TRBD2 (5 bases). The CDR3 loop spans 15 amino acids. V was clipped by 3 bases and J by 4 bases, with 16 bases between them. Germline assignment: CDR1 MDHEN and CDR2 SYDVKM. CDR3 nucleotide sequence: TGTGCCAGCAGTTTTCTTCGGGGTGGGAAGTACGAGCAGTACTTC. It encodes CASSFLRGGKYEQYF.

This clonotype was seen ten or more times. CDR3 amino acids: CASSSRTVNTGELFF. CDR3 DNA sequence: TGTGCCAGCAGTTCAAGGACGGTAAACACCGGGGAGCTGTTTTTT. The V and J genes are TRBV12-3 or TRBV12-4 and TRBJ2-2; no clear D. V shed 4 bases and J shed 2 bases, with 11 bases lying between them. The CDR3 spans 15 residues.

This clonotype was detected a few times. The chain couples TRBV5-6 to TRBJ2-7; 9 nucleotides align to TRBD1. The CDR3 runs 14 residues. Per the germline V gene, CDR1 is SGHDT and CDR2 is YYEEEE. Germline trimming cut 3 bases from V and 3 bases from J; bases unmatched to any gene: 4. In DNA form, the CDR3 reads TGTGCCAGCAGCTGGGACAGGGATGTCTACGAGCAGTACTTC. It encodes CASSWDRDVYEQYF.

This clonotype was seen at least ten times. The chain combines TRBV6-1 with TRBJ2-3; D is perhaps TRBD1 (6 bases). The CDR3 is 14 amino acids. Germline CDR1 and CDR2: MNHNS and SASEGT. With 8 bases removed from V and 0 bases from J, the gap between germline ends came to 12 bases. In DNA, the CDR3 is TGTGCCAGCCGGACAGTAGATAGCACAGATACGCAGTATTTT. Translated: CASRTVDSTDTQYF.

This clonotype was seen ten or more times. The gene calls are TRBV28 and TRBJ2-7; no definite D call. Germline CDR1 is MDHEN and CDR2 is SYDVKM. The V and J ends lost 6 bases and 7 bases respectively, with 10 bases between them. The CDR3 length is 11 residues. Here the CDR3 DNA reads TGTGCCAGCAGCTTTGCGTGGGAGCAGTACTTC. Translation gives CASSFAWEQYF.

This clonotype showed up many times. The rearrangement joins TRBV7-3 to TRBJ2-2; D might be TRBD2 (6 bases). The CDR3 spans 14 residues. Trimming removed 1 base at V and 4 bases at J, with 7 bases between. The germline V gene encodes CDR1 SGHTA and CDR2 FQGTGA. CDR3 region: CASSLIGGTGELFF. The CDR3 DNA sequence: TGTGCCAGCAGCTTAATCGGGGGCACCGGGGAGCTGTTTTTT.

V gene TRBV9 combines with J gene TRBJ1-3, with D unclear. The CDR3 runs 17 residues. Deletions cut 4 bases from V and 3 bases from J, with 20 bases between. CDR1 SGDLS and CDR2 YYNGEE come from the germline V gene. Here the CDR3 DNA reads TGTGCCAGCAGCAGGGAAACCCGTCTTAACGGTGGAAACACCATATATTTT. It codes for CASSRETRLNGGNTIYF.

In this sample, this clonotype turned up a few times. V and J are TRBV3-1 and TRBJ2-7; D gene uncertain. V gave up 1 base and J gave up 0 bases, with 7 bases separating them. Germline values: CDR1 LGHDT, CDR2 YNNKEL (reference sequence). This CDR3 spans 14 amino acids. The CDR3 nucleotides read TGTGCCAGCAGCCAAGGTCAGAACTCCTACGAGCAGTACTTC. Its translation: CASSQGQNSYEQYF.

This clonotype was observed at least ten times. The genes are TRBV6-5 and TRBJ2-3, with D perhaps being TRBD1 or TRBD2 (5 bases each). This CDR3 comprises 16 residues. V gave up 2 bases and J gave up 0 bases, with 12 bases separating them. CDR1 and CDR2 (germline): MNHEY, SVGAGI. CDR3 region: CASSYGTGKSTDTQYF. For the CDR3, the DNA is TGTGCCAGCAGTTACGGGACGGGGAAAAGCACAGATACGCAGTATTTT.

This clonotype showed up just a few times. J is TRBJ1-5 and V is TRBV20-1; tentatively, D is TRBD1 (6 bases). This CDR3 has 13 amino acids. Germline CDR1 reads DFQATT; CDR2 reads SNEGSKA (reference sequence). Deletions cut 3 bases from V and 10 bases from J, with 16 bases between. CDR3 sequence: CSARGGATQPQHF. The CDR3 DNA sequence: TGCAGTGCTAGGGGGGGGGCAACGCAACCCCAGCATTTT.

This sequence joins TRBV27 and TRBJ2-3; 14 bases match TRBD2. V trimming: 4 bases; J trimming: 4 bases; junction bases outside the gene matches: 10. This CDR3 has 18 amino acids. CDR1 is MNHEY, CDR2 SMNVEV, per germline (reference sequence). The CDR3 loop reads CASSSRLLTSGRADTQYF. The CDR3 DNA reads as TGTGCCAGCAGTTCCAGACTGCTGACTAGCGGGAGGGCAGATACGCAGTATTTT.

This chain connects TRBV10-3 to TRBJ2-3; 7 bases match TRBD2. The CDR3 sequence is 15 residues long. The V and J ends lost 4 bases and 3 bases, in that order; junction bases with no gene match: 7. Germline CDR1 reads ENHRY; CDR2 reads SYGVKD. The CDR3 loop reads CAISGASGITDTQYF. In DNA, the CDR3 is TGTGCCATCAGTGGGGCTAGCGGAATTACAGATACGCAGTATTTT.

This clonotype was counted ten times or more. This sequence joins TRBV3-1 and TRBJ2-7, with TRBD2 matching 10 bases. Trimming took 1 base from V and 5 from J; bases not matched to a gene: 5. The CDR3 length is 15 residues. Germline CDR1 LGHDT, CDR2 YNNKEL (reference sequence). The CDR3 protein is CASSQGTGTSDEQYF. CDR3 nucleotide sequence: TGTGCCAGCAGCCAAGGCACCGGGACTAGCGACGAGCAGTACTTC.

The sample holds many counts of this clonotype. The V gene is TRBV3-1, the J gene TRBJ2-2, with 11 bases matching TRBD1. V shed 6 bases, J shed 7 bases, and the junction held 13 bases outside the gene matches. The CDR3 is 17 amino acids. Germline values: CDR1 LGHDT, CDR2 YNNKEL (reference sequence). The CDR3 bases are TGTGCCAGCAGGCCCGGACAGGGGGCCGTTTCTGGCGGGGAGCTGTTTTTT. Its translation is CASRPGQGAVSGGELFF. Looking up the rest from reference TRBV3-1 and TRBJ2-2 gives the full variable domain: DTAVSQTPKYLVTQMGNDKSIKCEQNLGHDTMYWYKQDSKKFLKIMFSYNNKELIINETVPNRFSPKSPDKAHLNLHINSLELGDSAVYFCASRPGQGAVSGGELFFGEGSRLTVL.